This TCR beta chain was recorded in a study of PD-1 blockade in mismatch repair-deficient tumors. Across the study: Patients had around 12 mismatch repair-deficient cancer types, all previously treated and progressing.

The data were produced by immunoSEQ multiplex PCR, yet TCRdb's version contains in-frame clones alone and is incomplete. The sample comprises over 75,000 clones, roughly 80% of which are singletons, and roughly 2.5% rests with the top ten. Germline trimming cut 4 bases from V and 10 bases from J; bases unmatched to any gene: 6. Germline assignment: CDR1 SGDLS and CDR2 YYNGEE. CDR3 length equals 15 residues. Sequenced material: peripheral blood, taken 12 weeks after starting pembrolizumab. This receptor was taken from an adult with mismatch repair-deficient cancer. The gene calls are TRBV9 and TRBJ2-1; 15 bases agree with TRBD2. The CDR3: CASSPGLAGGGEQFF. In DNA form, the CDR3 reads TGTGCCAGCAGCCCGGGACTAGCGGGAGGCGGAGAGCAGTTCTTC.